The 14 T cell receptor beta chains below all came from one sample that was sequenced in a study of shared clonotypes between healthy human individuals. Sequencing was performed with immunoSEQ multiplex PCR; in TCRdb, only in-frame clones are kept and a portion is missing. This table holds around 690,000 clones, less than 95% found once. Sample: memory CD8+ T cells from PBMCs. The subset was: CD45RO+ cells pooled with CCR7-negative TemRA cells. These receptors were obtained from a man in his late teens or twenties in good health. Some clones in this sample may be carry-over from other donors' samples.

The V gene is TRBV7-2, the J gene TRBJ2-1; TRBD2 matches 9 bases. V shed 0 bases and J 7 bases; nucleotides not matched to a gene: 7. Germline CDR1 and CDR2: SGHTA and FQGNSA. CDR3 size: 16 residues. The CDR3 protein is CASSLAREGIQNEQFF. For the CDR3, the DNA is TGTGCCAGCAGCTTAGCGCGGGAGGGAATACAGAATGAGCAGTTCTTC.

This clone was seen once. V gene TRBV6-6 combines with J gene TRBJ2-1; D is perhaps TRBD2 (6 bases). The germline CDR1 and CDR2 sequences are MNHNY and SVGAGI (reference sequence). The CDR3 is made up of 11 amino acids. V lost 6 bases and J lost 9, with 9 bases in between. This CDR3 reads CASRNGGEQFF. CDR3 nucleotides: TGTGCCAGCAGAAACGGGGGTGAGCAGTTCTTC.

This clone has a single count. The chain joins TRBV30 to TRBJ2-2; 7 bases agree with TRBD1. CDR1 and CDR2 (germline): GTSNPN, SVGIG (reference sequence). The CDR3 length is 13 residues. With V trimmed by 2 bases and J by 4 bases, 1 base remained unmatched. The CDR3 nucleotides are TGTGCCTGGAGTTACAGGGGCACCGGGGAGCTGTTTTTT. As protein: CAWSYRGTGELFF. Supplemented by reference TRBV30 and TRBJ2-2, the full variable domain reads SQTIHQWPATLVQPVGSPLSLECTVEGTSNPNLYWYRQAAGRGLQLLFYSVGIGQISSEVPQNLSASRPQDRQFILSSKKLLLSDSGFYLCAWSYRGTGELFFGEGSRLTVL.

The gene calls are TRBV5-1 and TRBJ2-1; 7 bases are a match to TRBD2. Germline V gene lookup returns CDR1 SGHRS and CDR2 YFSETQ. V lost 4 bases to trimming and J lost 7 bases; unmatched junction nucleotides: 14. The CDR3 consists of 16 residues. This chain's CDR3 is CASSTGGASGYNEQFF. CDR3 DNA: TGCGCCAGCAGCACCGGCGGGGCTAGCGGATATAATGAGCAGTTCTTC. Looking up the rest from reference TRBV5-1 and TRBJ2-1 gives the full variable domain: KAGVTQTPRYLIKTRGQQVTLSCSPISGHRSVSWYQQTPGQGLQFLFEYFSETQRNKGNFPGRFSGRQFSNSRSEMNVSTLELGDSALYLCASSTGGASGYNEQFFGPGTRLTVL.

The rearrangement joins TRBV27 to TRBJ2-7; 9 nucleotides align to TRBD1. CDR1 is MNHEY, CDR2 SMNVEV, per germline (reference sequence). CDR3 length equals 13 residues. With V trimmed by 6 bases and J by 5 bases, 5 bases remained unmatched. CDR3 sequence: CASSRDRANEQYF. In DNA, the CDR3 is TGTGCCAGCAGCCGGGACAGGGCGAACGAGCAGTACTTC.

This clone was counted ten times or more. This rearrangement joins TRBV2 to TRBJ2-2; possibly TRBD2 for D (6 bases). The CDR3 has 16 residues. Trimming removed 6 bases from V and 0 bases from J, with 14 bases in between. The germline CDR1 and CDR2 sequences are SNHLY and FYNNEI. CDR3 protein: CASSDRRETNTGELFF. Here the CDR3 DNA reads TGTGCCAGCAGCGATAGACGGGAGACGAACACCGGGGAGCTGTTTTTT.

DNA of the CDR3: TGTGCCATCAGTGAGTTGGTGACAGGGCAGTTCGAGCAGTACTTC. Its translation: CAISELVTGQFEQYF. This chain links TRBV10-3 with TRBJ2-7; 7 nucleotides align to TRBD1. The V segment lost 1 base and the J segment 6 bases; nucleotides outside the gene matches: 9. Germline CDR1 reads ENHRY; CDR2 reads SYGVKD. The CDR3 extends over 15 amino acids.

CDR3 sequence reads: CASSYGGRGYNEQFF. The CDR3 coding sequence is TGTGCCAGCAGTTACGGGGGGAGAGGGTACAATGAGCAGTTCTTC. The V and J genes are TRBV6-6 and TRBJ2-1; D is perhaps TRBD2 (6 bases). Germline assignment: CDR1 MNHNY and CDR2 SVGAGI (reference sequence). The CDR3 extends over 15 amino acids. Between the trimmed V and J ends, which lost 2 bases and 4 bases, there was a span of 12 bases.

The rearrangement uses TRBV19 and TRBJ2-7, with D unclear. Looked up from germline, CDR1 is LNHDA and CDR2 is SQIVND (reference sequence). V gave up 1 base and J gave up 3 bases, with 7 bases separating them. The CDR3 contains 13 residues. This CDR3 reads CASSIARDYEQYF. The CDR3 coding sequence is TGTGCCAGTAGTATAGCTAGGGACTACGAGCAGTACTTC.

The genes are TRBV28 and TRBJ2-2; 7 positions agree with TRBD2. V was clipped by 5 bases and J by 6 bases; unmatched bases: 6. This CDR3 is 14 amino acids long. CDR1 is MDHEN, CDR2 SYDVKM, per germline. CDR3 bases: TGTGCCAGCAGTCCCCGGGGAGGGCCCGGGGAGCTGTTTTTT. As protein: CASSPRGGPGELFF.

The V gene is TRBV7-8, the J gene TRBJ1-2; 10 nucleotides agree with TRBD1. Germline CDR1 reads SGHVS; CDR2 reads FQNEAQ. V lost 2 bases and J lost 8; bases outside the gene matches: 5. This CDR3 is built from 14 residues. CDR3 DNA sequence: TGTGCCAGCAGCTTACCCGGGACAGGGGAAGGCTACACCTTC. Translated: CASSLPGTGEGYTF.

The rearrangement links TRBV9 to TRBJ2-1; D uncertain. The CDR3 length is 12 residues. V was shortened by 1 base and J by 9 bases, with 8 bases between the two germline ends. Germline V lookup: CDR1 SGDLS, CDR2 YYNGEE. The CDR3 DNA is TGTGCCAGCAGCGTATATGAGCCTGAGCAGTTCTTC. Translated: CASSVYEPEQFF. Variable domain in full (rest from reference TRBV9 and TRBJ2-1): DSGVTQTPKHLITATGQRVTLRCSPRSGDLSVYWYQQSLDQGLQFLIQYYNGEERAKGNILERFSAQQFPDLHSELNLSSLELGDSALYFCASSVYEPEQFFGPGTRLTVL.

In this sample, this clone turned up a few times. At the DNA level, this CDR3 is encoded by other sequences in the same sample as well. J is TRBJ2-7 and V is TRBV29-1; 7 nucleotides align to TRBD1. This CDR3 contains 13 residues. CDR1 is SQVTM, CDR2 ANQGSEA, per germline. V lost 2 bases, J lost 2 bases, and 3 bases stayed unmatched. CDR3 sequence: CSVEQGVPYEQYF. CDR3 nucleotide sequence: TGCAGCGTTGAACAGGGGGTCCCCTACGAGCAGTACTTC.

This chain uses TRBV19 with TRBJ2-7; D may be TRBD1 (5 bases). In germline, CDR1 is LNHDA, CDR2 SQIVND (reference sequence). The CDR3 contains 14 residues. V was pared by 1 base and J by 5 bases, with 12 bases between. The CDR3 is CASSIGGRVDEQYF. Written as DNA, the CDR3 is TGTGCCAGTAGTATAGGGGGCAGGGTCGACGAGCAGTACTTC.